The clone carrying this T cell receptor (beta chain) was counted at least ten times. Antigen: not known. The CDR3 is 14 amino acids. Per the germline V gene, CDR1 is MNHEY and CDR2 is SMNVEV (reference sequence). Trimming cost V 2 bases and J 6 bases, with 11 bases left between them. TCRdb processed the reads anew with MiXCR; each CDR3 protein has one entry. The sample shows just over 300,000 distinct CDR3 sequences, 15% to 20% of them seen only once. This record comes from a study of T cell repertoires in cytomegalovirus infection. At the level of the study: CMV infection plus the matching HLA type was flagged by public TCR beta signatures. The study's findings and limits: There were HLA-C-restricted CMV-specific TCR beta clonotypes dominating the ex vivo response. The cumulative frequency of public TCR beta families distinguished individuals who carried CMV together with the relevant HLA.

Sequenced: PBMCs. The sequence was obtained from a human donor in good health (CMV status not recorded). Some clones in this sample may be carry-over from other donors' samples. The genes are TRBV27 and TRBJ2-1; maybe TRBD2 (5 bases). In DNA form, the CDR3 reads TGTGCCAGCAGTTTAGTAAGTGCGGGCAATGAGCAGTTCTTC. Translating it yields CASSLVSAGNEQFF.